This T cell receptor (beta chain) emerged from a study of cytomegalovirus exposure and HLA in healthy donors. Study-level background: Under 85% of 300 to 450 genotyped donors fell in the Caucasian-associated ancestry cluster. Findings and caveats of the study: A later analysis linked 16,951 TCR beta sequences to HLA alleles at 0.05 false discovery rate. Overall, roughly 150 TCR beta chains were annotated as cytomegalovirus-associated.

Although they were nominally healthy when sampled, donors likely had unrecorded immune exposures. Details on this clone: Its antigen is currently unknown.

Germline assignment: CDR1 SGHRS and CDR2 YFSETQ. The CDR3 totals 13 residues. V lost 3 bases to trimming and J lost 10 bases, with 14 bases between them. It was with 60 Vbeta and 13 Jbeta primers that the PCR ran. Profiled with immunoSEQ multiplex PCR; TCRdb holds only in-frame clones, not every one. The data contain about 120,000 clones, around 60% of them singletons. The source material was PBMCs. This rearrangement joins TRBV5-1 to TRBJ2-1; D not certain. The clonotype originates from a man aged 35-49 years in good health and CMV-seropositive. In nucleotides, the CDR3 is TGCGCCAGCAGCTGGTCCGGCCCAGCGGAGCAGTTCTTC. It specifies CASSWSGPAEQFF.